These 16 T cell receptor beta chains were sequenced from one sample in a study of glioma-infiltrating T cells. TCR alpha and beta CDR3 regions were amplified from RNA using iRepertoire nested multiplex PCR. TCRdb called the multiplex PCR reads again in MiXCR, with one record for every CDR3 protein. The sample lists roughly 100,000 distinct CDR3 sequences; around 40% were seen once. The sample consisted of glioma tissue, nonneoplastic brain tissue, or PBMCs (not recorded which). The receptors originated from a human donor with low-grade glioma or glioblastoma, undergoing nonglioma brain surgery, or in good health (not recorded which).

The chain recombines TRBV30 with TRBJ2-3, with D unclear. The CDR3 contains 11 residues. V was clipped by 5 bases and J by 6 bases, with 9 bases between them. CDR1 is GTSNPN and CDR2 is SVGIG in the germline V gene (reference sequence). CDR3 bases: TGTGCCTGGGAGGCCTTGGATACGCAGTATTTT. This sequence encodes CAWEALDTQYF. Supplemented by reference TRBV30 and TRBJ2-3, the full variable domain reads SQTIHQWPATLVQPVGSPLSLECTVEGTSNPNLYWYRQAAGRGLQLLFYSVGIGQISSEVPQNLSASRPQDRQFILSSKKLLLSDSGFYLCAWEALDTQYFGPGTRLTVL.

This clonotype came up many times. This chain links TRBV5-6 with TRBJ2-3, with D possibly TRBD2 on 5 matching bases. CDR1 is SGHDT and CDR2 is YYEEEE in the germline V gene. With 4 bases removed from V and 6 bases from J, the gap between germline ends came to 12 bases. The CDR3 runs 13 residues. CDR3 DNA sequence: TGTGCCAGCAGCCGTTGGGAGATCGATACGCAGTATTTT. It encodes CASSRWEIDTQYF.

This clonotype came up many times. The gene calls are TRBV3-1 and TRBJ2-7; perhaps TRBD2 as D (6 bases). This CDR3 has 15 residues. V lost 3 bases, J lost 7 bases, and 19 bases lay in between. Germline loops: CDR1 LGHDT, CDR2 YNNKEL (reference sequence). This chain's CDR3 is CASSQDRAWAGEQYF. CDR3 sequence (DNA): TGTGCCAGCAGCCAGGATCGCGCGTGGGCGGGGGAGCAGTACTTC.

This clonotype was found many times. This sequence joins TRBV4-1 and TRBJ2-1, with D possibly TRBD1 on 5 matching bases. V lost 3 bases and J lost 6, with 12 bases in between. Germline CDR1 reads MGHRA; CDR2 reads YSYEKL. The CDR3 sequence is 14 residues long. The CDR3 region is CASSQIQGGNEQFF. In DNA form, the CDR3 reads TGCGCCAGCAGCCAGATTCAGGGTGGCAATGAGCAGTTCTTC.

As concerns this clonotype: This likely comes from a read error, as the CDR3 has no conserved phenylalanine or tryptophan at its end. In DNA form, the CDR3 reads TGTGCCAGCAGAAACACAAGCTCTGGGGCCAACGTCCTGACTTCC. As protein: CASRNTSSGANVLTS. The chain joins TRBV12-3 or TRBV12-4 to TRBJ2-6; unclear D gene. The CDR3 contains 15 residues. The V gene lost 6 bases and the J gene lost 0 bases, with 9 bases spanning the gap.

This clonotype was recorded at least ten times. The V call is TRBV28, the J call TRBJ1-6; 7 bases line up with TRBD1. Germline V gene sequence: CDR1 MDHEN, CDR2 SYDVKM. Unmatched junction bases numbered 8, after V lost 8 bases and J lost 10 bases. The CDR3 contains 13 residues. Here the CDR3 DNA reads TGTGCCAGCCGCTCGGGGACAGAATCACCCCTCCACTTT. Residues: CASRSGTESPLHF.

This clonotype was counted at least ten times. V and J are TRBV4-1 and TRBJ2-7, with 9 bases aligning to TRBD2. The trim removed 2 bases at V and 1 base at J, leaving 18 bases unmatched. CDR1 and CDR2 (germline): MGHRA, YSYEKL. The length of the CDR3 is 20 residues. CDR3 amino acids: CASSQFNIKGASGKSYEQYF. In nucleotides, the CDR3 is TGCGCCAGCAGCCAATTTAATATCAAGGGGGCTAGCGGGAAATCCTACGAGCAGTACTTC.

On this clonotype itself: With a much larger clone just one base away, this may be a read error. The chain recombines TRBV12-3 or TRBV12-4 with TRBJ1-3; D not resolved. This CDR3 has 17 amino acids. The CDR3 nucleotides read TGTGCCAGCAGTTTGGAATCCGATTTTCTCTCTGGAAACACCACATATTTT. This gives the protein CASSLESDFLSGNTTYF.

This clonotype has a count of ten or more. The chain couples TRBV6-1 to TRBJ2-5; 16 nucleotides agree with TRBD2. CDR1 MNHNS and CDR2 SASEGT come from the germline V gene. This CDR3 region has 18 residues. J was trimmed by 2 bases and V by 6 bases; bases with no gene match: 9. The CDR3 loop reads CASRISGTSGRGQETQYF. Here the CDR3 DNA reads TGTGCCAGCAGGATCTCCGGGACTAGCGGGAGGGGGCAAGAGACCCAGTACTTC.

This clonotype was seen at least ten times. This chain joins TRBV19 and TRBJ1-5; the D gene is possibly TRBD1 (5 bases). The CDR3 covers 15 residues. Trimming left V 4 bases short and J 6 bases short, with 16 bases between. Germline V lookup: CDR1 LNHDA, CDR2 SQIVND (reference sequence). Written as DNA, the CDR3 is TGTGCCAGTAGTAATCAGCGCGGGGGAGGTCAGCCCCAGCATTTT. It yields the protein CASSNQRGGGQPQHF.

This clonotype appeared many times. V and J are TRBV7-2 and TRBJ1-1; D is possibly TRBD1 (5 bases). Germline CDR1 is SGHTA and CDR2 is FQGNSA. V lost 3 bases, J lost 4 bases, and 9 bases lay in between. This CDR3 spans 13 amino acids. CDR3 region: CASSFDRSTEAFF. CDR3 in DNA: TGTGCCAGCAGCTTTGACAGATCCACTGAAGCTTTCTTT.

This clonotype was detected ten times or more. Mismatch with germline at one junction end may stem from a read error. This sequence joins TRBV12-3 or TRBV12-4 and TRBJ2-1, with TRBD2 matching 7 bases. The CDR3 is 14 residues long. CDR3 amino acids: CASSIAGSYNEQFF. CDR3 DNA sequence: TGTGCCAGCAGTATAGCGGGTTCCTACAATGAGCAGTTCTTC.

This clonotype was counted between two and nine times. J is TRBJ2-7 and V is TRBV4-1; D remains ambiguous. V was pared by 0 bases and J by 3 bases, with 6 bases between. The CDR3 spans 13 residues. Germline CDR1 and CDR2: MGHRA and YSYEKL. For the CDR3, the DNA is TGCGCCAGCAGCCAAGAGGGAAGCTACGAGCAGTACTTC. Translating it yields CASSQEGSYEQYF.

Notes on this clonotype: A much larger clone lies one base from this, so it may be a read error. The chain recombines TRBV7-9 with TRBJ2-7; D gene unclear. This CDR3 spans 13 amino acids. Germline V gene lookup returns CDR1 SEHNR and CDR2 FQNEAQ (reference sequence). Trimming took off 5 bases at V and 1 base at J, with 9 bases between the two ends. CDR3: CASSIDESYEQYF. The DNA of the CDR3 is TGTGCCAGCAGCATCGACGAGTCCTACGAGCAGTACTTC.

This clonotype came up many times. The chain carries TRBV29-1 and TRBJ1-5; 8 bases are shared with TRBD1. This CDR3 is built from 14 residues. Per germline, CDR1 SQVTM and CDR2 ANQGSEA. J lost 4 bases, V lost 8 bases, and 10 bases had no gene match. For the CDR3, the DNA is TGCAGCTACCTCTTACAGGGGGGAAATCAGCCCCAGCATTTT. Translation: CSYLLQGGNQPQHF. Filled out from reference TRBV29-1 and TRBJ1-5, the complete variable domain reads SAVISQKPSRDICQRGTSLTIQCQVDSQVTMMFWYRQQPGQSLTLIATANQGSEATYESGFVIDKFPISRPNLTFSTLTVSNMSPEDSSIYLCSYLLQGGNQPQHFGDGTRLSIL.

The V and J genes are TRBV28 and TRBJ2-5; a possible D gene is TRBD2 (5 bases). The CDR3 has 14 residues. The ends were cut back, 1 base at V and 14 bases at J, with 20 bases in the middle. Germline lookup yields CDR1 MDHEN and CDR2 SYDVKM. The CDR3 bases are TGTGCCAGCAGTTTATCCGGGGATACGGAGAGCCAATACTTC. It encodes CASSLSGDTESQYF.